These 15 T cell receptor beta chains were sequenced from one sample in a study of blood T cells in healthy people across ages. Through a sample-barcoded 5' primer and a J-beta primer mix, a second PCR was run for roughly 6 to 11 cycles. TCRdb re-derived calls from the 5' RACE reads in MiXCR, one entry per CDR3 protein. The sample lists hundreds of thousands of distinct CDR3 sequences, more than 50% occurring once. The sequenced material came from blood. The receptors originated from a man aged 35 to 55 in good health.

The V gene is TRBV27, the J gene TRBJ1-1; no clear D. V shed 3 bases and J shed 4 bases, with 12 bases lying between them. CDR3 size: 14 residues. Germline V CDR1 and CDR2: MNHEY, SMNVEV (reference sequence). This chain's CDR3 is CASSFRILGTEAFF. The CDR3 DNA sequence: TGTGCCAGCAGTTTCCGGATTTTGGGCACTGAAGCTTTCTTT.

This sequence joins TRBV3-1 and TRBJ2-2; 9 positions match TRBD2. This CDR3 contains 18 residues. The V and J ends lost 4 bases and 3 bases, in that order; junction bases with no gene match: 12. Germline-derived CDR1 and CDR2 are LGHDT and YNNKEL (reference sequence). The CDR3 DNA reads as TGTGCCAGCAGCCGGGTTTTGGAAGCGGGAGGTTACACCGGGGAGCTGTTTTTT. Translation: CASSRVLEAGGYTGELFF.

In its sample, this clonotype was seen a few times. V is TRBV4-3 and J is TRBJ1-4, with 8 bases matching TRBD1. From germline, CDR1 is LGHNA and CDR2 YSLEER. The CDR3 has 16 residues. The J segment lost 5 bases and the V segment lost 1 base, leaving 6 bases of the junction unmatched. The CDR3 loop is CASSQAQGAGNEKLFF. The CDR3 nucleotides are TGCGCCAGCAGCCAAGCTCAGGGGGCCGGGAATGAAAAACTGTTTTTT.

This chain uses TRBV5-8 with TRBJ2-3; 11 bases fit TRBD1. V shed 4 bases and J 2 bases; nucleotides not matched to a gene: 3. The germline CDR1 and CDR2 sequences are SGHTS and YDEGEE. CDR3 length: 15 residues. The CDR3 DNA sequence: TGTGCCAGCAGCCAAGGACAGGGGGCCACAGATACGCAGTATTTT. Protein: CASSQGQGATDTQYF.

The chain combines TRBV11-2 with TRBJ1-2, with D maybe TRBD1 (5 bases). The germline V gene has CDR1 SGHAT and CDR2 FQNNGV. The V end was cut by 4 bases, the J end by 5 bases, with 17 bases between. The CDR3 is 15 residues long. CDR3 DNA: TGTGCCAGCAGCTCCCAGGGTGGCATTAATTATGGCTACACCTTC. The encoded protein is CASSSQGGINYGYTF.

The gene calls are TRBV5-1 and TRBJ2-3; the match to TRBD2 covers 10 bases. CDR1 SGHRS and CDR2 YFSETQ come from the germline V gene. The CDR3 spans 15 residues. Trimming removed 4 bases from V and 6 bases from J; junction bases left unmatched: 8. In DNA, the CDR3 is TGCGCCAGCAGCCCCGCTAGCGGGAGTGTCGATACGCAGTATTTT. Its protein is CASSPASGSVDTQYF. The whole variable domain, remainder taken from reference TRBV5-1 and TRBJ2-3, is KAGVTQTPRYLIKTRGQQVTLSCSPISGHRSVSWYQQTPGQGLQFLFEYFSETQRNKGNFPGRFSGRQFSNSRSEMNVSTLELGDSALYLCASSPASGSVDTQYFGPGTRLTVL.

V gene TRBV7-8 combines with J gene TRBJ1-2, with D possibly matching TRBD1 (5 bases). Looked up from germline, CDR1 is SGHVS and CDR2 is FQNEAQ. This CDR3 region has 14 residues. The ends were cut back, 1 base at V and 4 bases at J, with 10 bases in the middle. CDR3 protein: CASSLEAGGYGYTF. Here the CDR3 DNA reads TGTGCCAGCAGCTTAGAGGCGGGGGGCTATGGCTACACCTTC.

This clonotype was picked up one time. DNA for the CDR3: TGTGCCAGCAGTTTATTAACCGGCTACGAGCAGTACTTC. It encodes CASSLLTGYEQYF. This rearrangement joins TRBV28 to TRBJ2-5; D uncertain. The closer fit of TRBJ2-7 to the DNA end suggests the J call may be wrong. Germline values: CDR1 MDHEN, CDR2 SYDVKM. The CDR3 is made up of 13 amino acids.

This chain uses TRBV27 with TRBJ2-2; 7 nucleotides match TRBD2. V lost 3 bases and J lost 2; bases outside the gene matches: 6. Looked up from germline, CDR1 is MNHEY and CDR2 is SMNVEV (reference sequence). This CDR3 comprises 16 residues. CDR3 sequence: CASSFLGGRNTGELFF. In nucleotides, the CDR3 is TGTGCCAGCAGTTTCCTGGGCGGGAGAAACACCGGGGAGCTGTTTTTT.

The rearrangement uses TRBV20-1 and TRBJ2-7; D remains ambiguous. Germline lookup yields CDR1 DFQATT and CDR2 SNEGSKA (reference sequence). The V end lost 6 bases, the J end lost 0 bases, and 15 bases lay between the germline ends. The CDR3 is 14 residues long. For the CDR3, the DNA is TGCAGTGCCGCGCAAGGTGCTAGCTCCTACGAGCAGTACTTC. Translating it yields CSAAQGASSYEQYF.

The chain has TRBV12-3 or TRBV12-4 and TRBJ2-1; 8 bases fit TRBD2. This CDR3 comprises 15 residues. Trimming at V came to 7 bases and at J to 4 bases, leaving 9 bases not matched to a gene. The DNA for the CDR3 is TGTGCCAGCAACTCGCGGGGGGCCGGGTACAATGAGCAGTTCTTC. Protein sequence: CASNSRGAGYNEQFF.

In this sample, this clonotype turned up a few times. The chain carries TRBV10-3 and TRBJ2-5; 11 nucleotides agree with TRBD1. The CDR3 has 16 residues. J was trimmed by 9 bases and V by 2 bases; bases with no gene match: 11. CDR1 and CDR2 (germline): ENHRY, SYGVKD. This CDR3 is CAISEANPGTGGSQYF. As DNA, the CDR3 is TGTGCCATCAGTGAGGCAAACCCCGGGACAGGGGGTTCCCAGTACTTC.

This clonotype has just a few counts. The chain links TRBV27 to TRBJ1-1; D not resolved. This CDR3 contains 12 residues. V dropped 5 bases and J dropped 5 bases, with 9 bases sitting between them. The germline V gene encodes CDR1 MNHEY and CDR2 SMNVEV (reference sequence). CDR3: CASSPDQTEAFF. CDR3 in DNA: TGTGCCAGCAGTCCCGACCAGACTGAAGCTTTCTTT.

In DNA form, the CDR3 reads TGTGCCAGCAGGCCCCTAACCTCAGGCACAGATACGCAGTATTTT. Its protein is CASRPLTSGTDTQYF. The rearrangement joins TRBV12-3 or TRBV12-4 to TRBJ2-3; D is unresolved. The CDR3 spans 15 residues. Trimming pared 6 bases from V and 1 base from J, leaving 14 bases between.

The chain carries TRBV24-1 and TRBJ2-7, with TRBD1 matching 7 bases. The V and J ends lost 7 bases and 3 bases, in that order; junction bases with no gene match: 11. This CDR3 is built from 15 residues. Germline V gives CDR1 KGHDR, CDR2 SFDVKD. The CDR3 DNA is TGTGCCACCAGCGCTACAGGGGCGCCCTACTACGAGCAGTACTTC. Translating it yields CATSATGAPYYEQYF.